This TCR beta chain comes out of a study of blood T cell repertoires in COVID-19. Authors' methods: Nucleated cell number was recorded as an estimate derived from reference gene primer amplification. Method: immunoSEQ multiplex PCR; TCRdb's copy keeps in-frame clones and lacks some. That table is the source of V, J and clone size, and D and trimming were worked out from the DNA. Of some 150,000 clones detected, around 92% appear once; the ten largest clones hold 2.5% to 3.5%. This CDR3 has 11 residues. CDR1 and CDR2 (germline): MNHEY, SMNVEV (reference sequence). V shed 6 bases and J 6 bases; nucleotides not matched to a gene: 0.

The source of this sequence is a man aged 60 to 75 with acute or convalescent COVID-19. Sequenced: peripheral blood. V and J are TRBV27 and TRBJ2-3; TRBD2 matches at 7 bases. The CDR3 sequence: CASRGGDTQYF. The DNA of the CDR3 is TGTGCCAGCAGGGGGGGGGATACGCAGTATTTT.